This T cell receptor (beta chain) is from a study of blood T cell repertoires in COVID-19. Across the whole study: Sample material is recorded as cDNA or gDNA derived from T cells, B-cell-depleted T cells, or PBMCs.

J was trimmed by 0 bases and V by 6 bases; bases with no gene match: 3. CDR3 length equals 14 residues. Germline V gene lookup returns CDR1 MRHNA and CDR2 SNTAGT. Authors' analysis steps: Reference gene primer amplification in the assay estimated nucleated cell counts. Method: immunoSEQ multiplex PCR; TCRdb's copy keeps in-frame clones and lacks some. D and trimming come from the DNA, and the V and J calls and clone size come from that table. The sample has approximately 490,000 clones, roughly 87% seen once. The sequence was obtained from a woman aged 18 to 35 who had recovered from COVID-19. This chain connects TRBV6-4 to TRBJ2-3, with 7 nucleotides matching TRBD1. Material: PBMCs or T cells enriched from blood (not recorded which). DNA of the CDR3: TGTGCCAGCAGAGGGACAGCTAGCACAGATACGCAGTATTTT. Protein: CASRGTASTDTQYF.